This TCR beta chain is from a study of cytomegalovirus exposure and HLA in healthy donors. The donors (healthy individuals) were bone marrow donors. As concerns this clone: The antigen remains unidentified.

V dropped 5 bases and J dropped 0 bases, with 4 bases sitting between them. From germline, CDR1 is MNHEY and CDR2 SVGAGI. This CDR3 is 12 amino acids long. It was with 60 Vbeta and 13 Jbeta primers that the PCR ran. Here immunoSEQ multiplex PCR was the method, and the copy in TCRdb shows in-frame clones only, minus some. The sample includes 98,000 or so clones, roughly 72% of them seen just once. Overall study findings and caveats: Usually a TCR sequence was rare, but some public TCRs were found in many donors. TCR association rates varied by HLA locus in a later analysis, with DRB1 highest and HLA-C lowest. Presence/absence comparisons presumed near-even sequencing depth among donors.

The sequencing sample was made of PBMCs. The source is a young woman in good health and CMV-seropositive. V gene TRBV6-5 combines with J gene TRBJ1-2; D not certain. The CDR3 region has the DNA TGTGCCAGCAGTGACACTAACTATGGCTACACCTTC. Translating gives CASSDTNYGYTF.